This T cell receptor (beta chain) was obtained from a study of blood T cells in healthy people across ages. From germline, CDR1 is ENHRY and CDR2 SYGVKD. The CDR3 is 12 amino acids. The V end lost 4 bases, the J end lost 7 bases, and 10 bases lay between the germline ends. Then a second PCR, running roughly 7 to 11 cycles, was carried out with a sample-barcoded 5' primer and a J-beta primer mix. TCRdb redid the calling of the 5' RACE reads with MiXCR, one entry per CDR3 protein. The repertoire holds over 700,000 distinct CDR3 sequences, with around a quarter as singletons. The amount of total RNA extracted per sample was at least 6 micrograms. The same specimen was also included in a second study, on T cells of mothers and their children. That publication notes: Slightly higher but non-significant overlap marked related mother-child pairs versus unrelated pairs. The data showed no persistent microchimeric T cell clones.

The chain recombines TRBV10-3 with TRBJ1-2; D call uncertain. The specimen sequenced was blood. This sequence was found in a boy aged 5-17 years in good health. For the CDR3, the DNA is TGTGCCATCAGTGGCGGAGAGGCTGGCTACACCTTC. Translation gives CAISGGEAGYTF.